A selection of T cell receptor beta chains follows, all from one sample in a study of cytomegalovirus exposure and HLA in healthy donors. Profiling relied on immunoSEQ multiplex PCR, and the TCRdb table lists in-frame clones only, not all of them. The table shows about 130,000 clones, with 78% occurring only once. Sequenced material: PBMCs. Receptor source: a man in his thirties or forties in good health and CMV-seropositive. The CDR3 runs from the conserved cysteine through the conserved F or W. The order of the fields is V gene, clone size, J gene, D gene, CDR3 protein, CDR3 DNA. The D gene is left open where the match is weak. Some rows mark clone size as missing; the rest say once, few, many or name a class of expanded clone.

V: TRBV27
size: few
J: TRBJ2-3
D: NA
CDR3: CASSLPGLLTDTQYF
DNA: TGTGCCAGCAGTTTACCGGGACTGCTCACAGATACGCAGTATTTT

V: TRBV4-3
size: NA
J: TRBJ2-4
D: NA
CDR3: CASSPSWRARLDIQYF
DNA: TGCGCCAGCAGCCCGTCATGGCGGGCCCGGCTAGACATTCAGTACTTC

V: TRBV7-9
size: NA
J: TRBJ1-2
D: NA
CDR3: CASSLAGQRRGYTF
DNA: TGTGCCAGCAGCTTAGCAGGACAGCGAAGGGGCTACACCTTC

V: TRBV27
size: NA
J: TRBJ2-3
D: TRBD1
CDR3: CASSFDYFGGTGDTDTQYF
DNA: TGTGCCAGCAGTTTCGACTATTTTGGGGGTACAGGGGACACAGATACGCAGTATTTT

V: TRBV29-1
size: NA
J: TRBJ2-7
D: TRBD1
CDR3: CSVERQGANEQYF
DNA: TGCAGCGTTGAGCGGCAGGGGGCCAACGAGCAGTACTTC

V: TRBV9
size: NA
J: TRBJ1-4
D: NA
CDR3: CASSEGGTNEKLFF
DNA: TGTGCCAGCAGCGAGGGGGGGACTAATGAAAAACTGTTTTTT

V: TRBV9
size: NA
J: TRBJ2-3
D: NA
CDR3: CASSVAAAGTDTQYF
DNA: TGTGCCAGCAGCGTGGCCGCAGCGGGCACAGATACGCAGTATTTT

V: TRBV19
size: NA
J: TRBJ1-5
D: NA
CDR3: CASSIGVNQPQHF
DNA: TGTGCCAGTAGTATTGGAGTTAATCAGCCCCAGCATTTT

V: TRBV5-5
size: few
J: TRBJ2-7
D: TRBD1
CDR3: CASSPRDSRSYEQYF
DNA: TGTGCCAGCAGCCCCCGGGACAGTCGCTCCTACGAGCAGTACTTC

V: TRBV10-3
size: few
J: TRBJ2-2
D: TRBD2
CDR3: CAISETSGTTGELFF
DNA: TGTGCCATCAGTGAGACTAGCGGAACCACCGGGGAGCTGTTTTTT

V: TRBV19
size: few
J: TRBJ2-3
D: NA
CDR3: CASSIGRAADTQYF
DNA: TGTGCCAGTAGTATTGGCAGGGCGGCGGATACGCAGTATTTT

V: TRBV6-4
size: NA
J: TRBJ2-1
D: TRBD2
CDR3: CASSDLAGSYNEQFF
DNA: TGTGCCAGCAGTGACCTAGCGGGCTCCTACAATGAGCAGTTCTTC

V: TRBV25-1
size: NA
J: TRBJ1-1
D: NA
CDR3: CASSVITEAFF
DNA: TGTGCCAGCAGTGTAATTACTGAAGCTTTCTTT

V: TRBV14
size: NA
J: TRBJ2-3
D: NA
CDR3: CASSQDWGGPSADTQYF
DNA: TGTGCCAGCAGCCAAGATTGGGGGGGCCCATCGGCGGATACGCAGTATTTT

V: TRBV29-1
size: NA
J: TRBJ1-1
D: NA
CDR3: CSVARDTEAFF
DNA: TGCAGCGTTGCCAGGGACACTGAAGCTTTCTTT

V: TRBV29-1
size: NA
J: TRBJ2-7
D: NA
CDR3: CSVEKGNSYEQYF
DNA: TGCAGCGTTGAAAAGGGGAACTCCTACGAGCAGTACTTC

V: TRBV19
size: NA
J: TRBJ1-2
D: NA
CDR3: CASSPPSGRAYNGYTF
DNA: TGTGCCAGTAGTCCTCCTTCGGGCAGGGCGTATAACGGCTACACCTTC

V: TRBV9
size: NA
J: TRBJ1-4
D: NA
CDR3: CASSVEQSTNEKLFF
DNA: TGTGCCAGCAGCGTAGAACAGTCAACTAATGAAAAACTGTTTTTT